Each of the 10 T cell receptor beta chains below was sequenced from the same sample in a study of response to subunit inactivated influenza vaccine. One entry per CDR3 protein, called by TCRdb with MiXCR from the RT-PCR reads. The sample lists 450,000 to 500,000 distinct CDR3 sequences, approximately 11% seen once, with about 12% in the top ten. The sequencing here drew on PBMCs from blood, taken roughly 47 days after vaccination. The source is a man aged 45 to 65 who received an inactivated influenza vaccine.

This clonotype showed up many times. The chain employs TRBV12-3 or TRBV12-4 and TRBJ1-2; D perhaps matches TRBD1 (5 bases). Trimming took 4 bases from V and 8 from J, leaving 14 bases between them. The CDR3 has 13 amino acids. The CDR3 loop reads CASSSTTGVGYTF. The CDR3 DNA follows: TGTGCCAGCAGTTCAACTACAGGAGTGGGCTACACCTTC.

The rearrangement joins TRBV3-1 to TRBJ2-1; 13 nucleotides align to TRBD2. CDR3 size: 18 residues. Germline V gives CDR1 LGHDT, CDR2 YNNKEL (reference sequence). The V and J ends lost 2 bases and 0 bases, in that order; junction bases with no gene match: 4. In nucleotides, the CDR3 is TGTGCCAGCAGCCAAAGGACTAGCGGGGGTAGCTCCTACAATGAGCAGTTCTTC. Its translation is CASSQRTSGGSSYNEQFF.

V and J are TRBV16 and TRBJ2-7; 7 nucleotides match TRBD1. The CDR3 loop spans 12 amino acids. The V and J ends lost 8 bases and 3 bases, in that order; junction bases with no gene match: 4. Germline CDR1 KGHSY, CDR2 FQNENV. The CDR3 spells CASADRDYEQYF. CDR3 coding DNA: TGTGCCAGCGCCGACAGGGACTACGAGCAGTACTTC.

This clonotype appeared a few times. This chain links TRBV5-1 with TRBJ2-3; 10 nucleotides match TRBD1. With 0 bases clipped from V and 1 base from J, the junction kept 5 bases outside the gene matches. The CDR3 length is 17 residues. CDR1 is SGHRS, CDR2 YFSETQ, per germline. The CDR3 protein is CASSLEGQGLGTDTQYF. The CDR3 bases are TGCGCCAGCAGCTTGGAGGGACAGGGGCTGGGCACAGATACGCAGTATTTT.

This clonotype was counted ten times or more. The chain links TRBV28 to TRBJ2-7, with D perhaps matching TRBD2 (6 bases). Germline loops: CDR1 MDHEN, CDR2 SYDVKM. The CDR3 extends over 15 amino acids. The ends were cut back, 8 bases at V and 4 bases at J, with 21 bases in the middle. The CDR3 loop is CASGRMEGLNYEQYF. In DNA, the CDR3 is TGTGCCAGCGGCAGGATGGAAGGACTAAATTACGAGCAGTACTTC.

The chain is built from TRBV2 and TRBJ2-1; TRBD1 or TRBD2 may be the D gene (5 bases each). Germline V lookup: CDR1 SNHLY, CDR2 FYNNEI. The V end was cut by 3 bases, the J end by 3 bases, with 12 bases between. This CDR3 region has 15 residues. The CDR3, as DNA: TGTGCCAGCAGTGATGGGGGATATCACTACAATGAGCAGTTCTTC. Its translation is CASSDGGYHYNEQFF.

The chain employs TRBV29-1 and TRBJ1-6; D remains ambiguous. CDR1 SQVTM and CDR2 ANQGSEA come from the germline V gene. Trimming shortened V by 3 bases and J by 9 bases, and 9 bases separated the two germline ends. The CDR3 is 12 amino acids. The CDR3 protein is CSVEGWGSPLHF. In DNA form, the CDR3 reads TGCAGCGTTGAGGGTTGGGGTTCACCCCTCCACTTT.

This clonotype occurred many times. The V gene is TRBV7-2, the J gene TRBJ2-3; 9 bases align to TRBD2. The CDR3 is 15 residues long. Germline trimming cut 2 bases from V and 3 bases from J; bases unmatched to any gene: 3. Per germline, CDR1 SGHTA and CDR2 FQGNSA. CDR3 sequence reads: CASSLISGGTDTQYF. In DNA form, the CDR3 reads TGTGCCAGCAGCTTAATTAGCGGGGGTACAGATACGCAGTATTTT.

The chain joins TRBV6-2 or TRBV6-3 to TRBJ2-3; TRBD2 aligns across 9 bases. The CDR3 contains 15 residues. CDR1 is MNHEY and CDR2 is SVGEGT in the germline V gene. J was trimmed by 2 bases and V by 6 bases; bases with no gene match: 6. The DNA of the CDR3 is TGTGCCAGCAGGCCTAGCGGGGTACACACAGATACGCAGTATTTT. The encoded protein is CASRPSGVHTDTQYF.

This clonotype has a handful of counts. J is TRBJ2-7 and V is TRBV20-1; TRBD2 is a possible D gene (5 bases). The CDR3 has 12 residues. Trimming stripped 5 bases from V and 2 bases from J, with 10 bases between. Germline V lookup: CDR1 DFQATT, CDR2 SNEGSKA (reference sequence). For the CDR3, the DNA is TGCAGTGCTGGACCCGGGGCCTACGAGCAGTACTTC. It encodes CSAGPGAYEQYF.